This T cell receptor beta chain was sequenced during a study of Ad26.COV2.S vaccination and SARS-CoV-2 variants. About the study: Donor was one of the participants in the Ad26.COV2.S arm of the COV1001 trial. Dosing was one shot or two shots 56 days apart.

This clone was detected once. The treatment: about 20 received Ad26.COV2.S at low or high dose, single or two shots; 5 received placebo; per-sample allocation not given. Sampling took place 63 days after the first vaccine or placebo injection. Expressing Wuhan-strain SARS-CoV-2 spike, an Ad26 vector served as the vaccine. Some clones are missing from TCRdb's copy, which holds only in-frame ones; the method was immunoSEQ multiplex PCR. This table has about 370,000 clones, 89% appearing once. This CDR3 is built from 15 residues. The V and J ends lost 11 bases and 5 bases, in that order; junction bases with no gene match: 13. Germline-derived CDR1 and CDR2 are MNHEY and SVGAGI.

Sequences were derived from peripheral blood, sampled in a trial of Ad26.COV2.S vaccine versus placebo. This receptor was obtained from a person between 18 and 59 years old who received the Ad26.COV2.S COVID-19 vaccine or a placebo. This chain links TRBV6-5 with TRBJ2-7, with 12 bases identical to TRBD2. CDR3 nucleotide sequence: TGTGCCTGTTCTAAACCCCCTAGCGGGAGGGACGAGCAGTACTTC. It translates to CACSKPPSGRDEQYF.